This T cell receptor beta chain was documented in a study of T cell repertoires in cytomegalovirus infection (dated by TCRdb to between 2019 and 2020). Study-level background: Donor HLA type was relevant to the analysis, because carriage of CMV infection together with the matching HLA type was indicated by public TCR beta signatures.

CDR1 and CDR2 were assigned from the germline V gene (reference sequence) as MNHEY and SMNVEV. The CDR3 sequence holds 14 residues, the cysteine and phenylalanine included. Just CDR3 DNA is preserved here, 42 bases in frame from base 1. V loses 11 bases of germline sequence and J loses 8 bases, and the interval between the two ends is 22 bases. The listed sequencing device is Illumina HiSeq 1500. TCRdb took the public reads, trimmed them with fastp at Q25, ran MiXCR for clone calling and kept in-frame beta chains. Every distinct CDR3 protein forms one entry, paired with its most common genes and DNA. The sample records some 180,000 distinct CDR3 sequences, roughly 9% of which are singletons. The biggest ten clones account for approximately 4.6% of the sample. As for this clonotype: Its antigen has not been determined. No base-level quality is on record; no much larger clone is a single base apart.

Study-level results and caveats: In both this cohort and an independent roughly 350-donor cohort, the cumulative frequency of public TCR beta family members distinguished carriers of CMV infection plus the relevant HLA type. The ex vivo response was dominated by HLA-C-restricted CMV-specific TCR beta clonotypes, which also provided the single most frequent clonotype in two of eight donors.

The TCR originated in a human donor in good health (CMV status not recorded). Some clones in this sample may be carry-over from other donors' samples. The receptor chain draws on TRBV27 and TRBJ1-3, with TRBD1 tentatively as D gene (5 bases match). The specimen was PBMCs. The CDR3 has the sequence CAVHRRGDGDTIYF. In nucleotides, the sequence is TGTGCCGTTCACCGCCGGGGGGACGGGGACACCATATATTTT.